A single sample gave rise to the 8 T cell receptor beta chains below, sequenced in a study of CD8+ T cells in alopecia areata (dated by TCRdb to 2016 to 2018). Receptor libraries were prepared by the immunoSEQ multiplex PCR assay. To provide template for TCR sequencing, every sample had RNA extracted and reverse transcribed into cDNA. This is the immuneACCESS table as TCRdb keeps it, with only in-frame sequences that have V and J called. A part of the clones is gone; compared with another copy, unresolved V genes explain less than half, and the rest is unexplained. This sample has 150,000 to 200,000 clones in its table, and roughly 60% of those were observed once. The ten largest clones capture 14% of the sample. The time point label, as the study defines it: 20 to 30 weeks on oral tofacitinib. Read against the paper, the sample's treatment or condition label means: oral pan-JAK inhibitor, 5-10 mg twice daily.

Here the sequenced sample was CD4+ T cells sorted from blood, taken at week 24, from a patient treated with tofacitinib. These receptors all stem from a human donor with alopecia areata.

V gene TRBV29-1 combines with J gene TRBJ2-7; D is uncertain. CDR3 length: 12 residues. Germline CDR1 and CDR2: SQVTM and ANQGSEA. V gave up 1 base and J gave up 5 bases, with 9 bases separating them. CDR3: CSVEGLRNEQYF. CDR3 DNA: TGCAGCGTTGAAGGACTGAGGAACGAGCAGTACTTC.

The rearrangement joins TRBV7-9 to TRBJ2-5, with TRBD2 matching over 10 bases. The CDR3 runs to 15 residues. Germline assignment: CDR1 SEHNR and CDR2 FQNEAQ (reference sequence). Trimming cost V 4 bases and J 2 bases; bases outside gene matches: 4. CDR3 sequence: CASSYKAGGQETQYF. DNA for the CDR3: TGTGCCAGCAGCTATAAAGCGGGGGGGCAAGAGACCCAGTACTTC.

This clone was counted a few times. The chain has TRBV6-1 and TRBJ1-1; 7 bases match TRBD1. The V and J ends lost 6 bases and 4 bases, in that order; junction bases with no gene match: 11. This CDR3 is 15 amino acids long. Germline values: CDR1 MNHNS, CDR2 SASEGT. The CDR3 sequence is CASRDQDRVGTEAFF. The CDR3 coding sequence is TGTGCCAGCAGAGACCAAGACAGGGTGGGCACTGAAGCTTTCTTT.

This chain uses TRBV11-3 with TRBJ2-1, with no clear D. V was pared by 1 base and J by 6 bases, with 10 bases between. Germline assignment: CDR1 SGHNT and CDR2 YENEEA. The CDR3 has 14 residues. CDR3 DNA: TGTGCCAGCAGCTTAGGTAGAATGAGCAATGAGCAGTTCTTC. Its protein product is CASSLGRMSNEQFF.

The chain uses TRBV29-1 and TRBJ1-1, with D perhaps TRBD1 (6 bases). The CDR3 consists of 12 residues. Germline V gene sequence: CDR1 SQVTM, CDR2 ANQGSEA. The V end lost 8 bases, the J end lost 3 bases, and 13 bases lay between the germline ends. The CDR3, as DNA: TGCAGCCTCCGGAGGGGGGACACTGAAGCTTTCTTT. Translating it yields CSLRRGDTEAFF.

The rearrangement joins TRBV30 to TRBJ2-1; 8 nucleotides match TRBD1. Germline V lookup: CDR1 GTSNPN, CDR2 SVGIG (reference sequence). The CDR3 sequence is 13 residues long. Trimming at V came to 5 bases and at J to 4 bases, leaving 4 bases not matched to a gene. As DNA, the CDR3 is TGTGCCTGGGACAGGGGAGTTTACAATGAGCAGTTCTTC. Encoded protein: CAWDRGVYNEQFF.

The chain carries TRBV2 and TRBJ2-7; TRBD2 aligns across 11 bases. The CDR3 is made up of 14 amino acids. V dropped 7 bases and J dropped 4; count of bases not matched to a gene: 6. Germline CDR1 reads SNHLY; CDR2 reads FYNNEI. This CDR3 is CASTAASGGYEQYF. CDR3 in DNA: TGTGCCAGCACCGCGGCTAGCGGGGGGTACGAGCAGTACTTC.

V gene TRBV11-2 combines with J gene TRBJ2-4; no firm D call. Germline assignment: CDR1 SGHAT and CDR2 FQNNGV. The V gene lost 5 bases and the J gene lost 8 bases, with 7 bases spanning the gap. The CDR3 is 11 amino acids. CDR3 nucleotide sequence: TGTGCCAGCAGCCCCCTCGACATTCAGTACTTC. It specifies CASSPLDIQYF.